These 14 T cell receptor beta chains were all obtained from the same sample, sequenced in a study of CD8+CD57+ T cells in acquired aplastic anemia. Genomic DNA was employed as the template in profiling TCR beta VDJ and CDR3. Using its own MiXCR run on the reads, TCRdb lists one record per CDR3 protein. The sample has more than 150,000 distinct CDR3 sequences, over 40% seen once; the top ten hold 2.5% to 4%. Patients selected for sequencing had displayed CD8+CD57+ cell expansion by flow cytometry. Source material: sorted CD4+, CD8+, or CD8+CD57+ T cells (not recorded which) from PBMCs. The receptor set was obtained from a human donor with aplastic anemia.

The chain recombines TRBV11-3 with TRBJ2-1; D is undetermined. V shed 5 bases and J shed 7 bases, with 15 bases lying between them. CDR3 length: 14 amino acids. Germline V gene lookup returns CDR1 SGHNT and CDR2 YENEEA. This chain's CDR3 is CASSPTGQLNEQFF. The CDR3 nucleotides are TGTGCCAGCAGCCCCACCGGGCAGCTAAATGAGCAGTTCTTC.

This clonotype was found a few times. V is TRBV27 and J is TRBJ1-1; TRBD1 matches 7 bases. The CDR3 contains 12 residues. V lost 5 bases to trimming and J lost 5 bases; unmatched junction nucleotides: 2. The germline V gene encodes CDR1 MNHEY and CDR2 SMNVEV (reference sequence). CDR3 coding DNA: TGTGCCAGCAGTAGGGGGCGGACTGAAGCTTTCTTT. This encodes CASSRGRTEAFF.

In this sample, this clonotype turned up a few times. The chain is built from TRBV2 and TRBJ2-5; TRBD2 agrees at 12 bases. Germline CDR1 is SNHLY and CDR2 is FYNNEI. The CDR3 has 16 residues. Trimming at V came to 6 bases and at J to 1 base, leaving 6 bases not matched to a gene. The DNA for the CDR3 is TGTGCCAGCAGGTCCCTAGCGGGAGGGATCCAAGAGACCCAGTACTTC. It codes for CASRSLAGGIQETQYF. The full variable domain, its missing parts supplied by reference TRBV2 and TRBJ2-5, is EPEVTQTPSHQVTQMGQEVILRCVPISNHLYFYWYRQILGQKVEFLVSFYNNEISEKSEIFDDQFSVERPDGSNFTLKIRSTKLEDSAMYFCASRSLAGGIQETQYFGPGTRLLVL.

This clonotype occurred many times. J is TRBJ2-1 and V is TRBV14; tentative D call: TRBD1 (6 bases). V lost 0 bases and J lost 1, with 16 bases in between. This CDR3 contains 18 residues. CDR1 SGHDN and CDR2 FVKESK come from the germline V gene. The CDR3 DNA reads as TGTGCCAGCAGCCAAGATGAGCGATGGGACATTTCCTACAATGAGCAGTTCTTC. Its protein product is CASSQDERWDISYNEQFF.

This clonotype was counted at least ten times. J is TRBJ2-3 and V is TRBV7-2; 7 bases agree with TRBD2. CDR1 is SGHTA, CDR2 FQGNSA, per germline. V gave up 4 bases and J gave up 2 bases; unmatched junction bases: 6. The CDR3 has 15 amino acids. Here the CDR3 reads CASSSPGTITDTQYF. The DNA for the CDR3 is TGTGCCAGCAGCTCCCCCGGGACTATCACAGATACGCAGTATTTT.

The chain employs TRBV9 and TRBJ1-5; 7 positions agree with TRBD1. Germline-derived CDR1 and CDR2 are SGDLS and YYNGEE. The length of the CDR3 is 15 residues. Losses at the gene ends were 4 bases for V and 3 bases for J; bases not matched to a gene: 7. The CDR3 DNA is TGTGCCAGCAGCAGGGGGCAGGGGAACAATCAGCCCCAGCATTTT. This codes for CASSRGQGNNQPQHF.

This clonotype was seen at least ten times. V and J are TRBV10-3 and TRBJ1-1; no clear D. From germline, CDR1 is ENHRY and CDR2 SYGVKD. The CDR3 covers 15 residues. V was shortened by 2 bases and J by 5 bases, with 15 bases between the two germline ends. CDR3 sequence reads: CAISERLTEKTEAFF. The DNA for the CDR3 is TGTGCCATCAGTGAGCGACTGACGGAAAAGACTGAAGCTTTCTTT.

Written as DNA, the CDR3 is TGTGCCACCGGGACTAGCGCCTACAATGAGCAGTTCTTC. Translation: CATGTSAYNEQFF. The chain employs TRBV24-1 and TRBJ2-1; 10 bases align to TRBD2. V lost 9 bases and J lost 2; bases outside the gene matches: 0. CDR3 length: 13 residues. The germline CDR1 and CDR2 sequences are KGHDR and SFDVKD.

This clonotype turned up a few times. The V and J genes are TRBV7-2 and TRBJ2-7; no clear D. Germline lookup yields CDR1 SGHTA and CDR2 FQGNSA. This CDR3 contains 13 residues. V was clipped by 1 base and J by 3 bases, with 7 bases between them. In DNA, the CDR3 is TGTGCCAGCAGCTTAGTAGGCGGCTACGAGCAGTACTTC. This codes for CASSLVGGYEQYF.

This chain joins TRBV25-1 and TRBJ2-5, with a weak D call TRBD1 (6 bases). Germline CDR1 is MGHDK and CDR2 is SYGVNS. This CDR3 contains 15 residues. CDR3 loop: CASPGQMGLKGTQYF. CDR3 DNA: TGTGCTAGCCCGGGACAAATGGGCCTCAAAGGGACCCAGTACTTC.

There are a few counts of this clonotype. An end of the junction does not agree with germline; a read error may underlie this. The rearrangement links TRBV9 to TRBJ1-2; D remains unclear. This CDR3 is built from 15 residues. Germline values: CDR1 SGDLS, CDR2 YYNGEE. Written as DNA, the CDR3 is TGTGCCAGCAGCGGCGCGACCATCGGGAACTATGGCTTCACCTTC. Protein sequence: CASSGATIGNYGFTF.

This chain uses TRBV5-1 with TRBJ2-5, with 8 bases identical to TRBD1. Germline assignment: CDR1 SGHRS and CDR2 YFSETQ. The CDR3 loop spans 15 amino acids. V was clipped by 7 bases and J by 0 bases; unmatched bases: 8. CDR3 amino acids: CASRSGGRDQETQYF. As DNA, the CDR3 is TGCGCCAGCCGATCAGGGGGCCGTGACCAAGAGACCCAGTACTTC.

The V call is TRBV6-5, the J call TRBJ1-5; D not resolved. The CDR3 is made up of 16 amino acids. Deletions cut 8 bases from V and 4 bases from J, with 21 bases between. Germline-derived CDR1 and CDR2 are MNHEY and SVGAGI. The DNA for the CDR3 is TGTGCCAGCGGTTCATTCGGGCAGCTCAGAAATCAGCCCCAGCATTTT. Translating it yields CASGSFGQLRNQPQHF.

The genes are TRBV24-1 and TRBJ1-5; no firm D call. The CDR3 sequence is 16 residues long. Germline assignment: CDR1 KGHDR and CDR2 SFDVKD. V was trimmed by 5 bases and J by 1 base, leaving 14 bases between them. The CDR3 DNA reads TGTGCCACCAGTGGTACTAGCGGGCACAGCAATCAGCCCCAGCATTTT. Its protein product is CATSGTSGHSNQPQHF.